A selection of T cell receptor beta chains follows, all from one sample in a study of post-analysis software for immune sequencing data. MiXCR was run by TCRdb on the PCR reads, yielding one entry per CDR3 protein. The sample comprises roughly 150,000 distinct CDR3 sequences, roughly 35% of which are singletons, and 28% rests with the top ten. Material: blood, obtained after autologous hematopoietic stem cell transplantation. Receptors originate from a girl aged 5 to 17 with multiple sclerosis. Each CDR3 is given with its conserved first and last residue. Each record gives: clone size, J gene, D gene, V gene, CDR3 DNA, CDR3 protein. A D gene is named only where the DNA matches it firmly. Only some rows state a clone size, as once, few, many or a class for expanded clones.

few | TRBJ2-7 | TRBD2 | TRBV14 | TGTGCCAGCAGCCAAAGACCGGGACAGGGACTAGCGGGACCCTACGAGCAGTACTTC | CASSQRPGQGLAGPYEQYF
few | TRBJ1-5 | . | TRBV20-1 | TGCAGTGCCAGACCCGGGGGGGCGAGCAATCAGCCCCAGCATTTT | CSARPGGASNQPQHF
few | TRBJ2-7 | . | TRBV7-2 | TGTGCCAGCAGCTTAGTGGCCACCTACGAGCAGTACTTC | CASSLVATYEQYF
few | TRBJ2-1 | TRBD2 | TRBV3-1 | TGTGCCAGCAGCCCTGGACTAGCGGGAGCCACGTTCGATGAGCAGTTCTTC | CASSPGLAGATFDEQFF
few | TRBJ2-1 | . | TRBV4-3 | TGCGCCAGCAGCCGAGGACACAACAATGAGCAGTTCTTC | CASSRGHNNEQFF
few | TRBJ2-4 | . | TRBV15 | TGTGCCACTAAAGGGGAGTGGGTCGAAAACATTCAGTACTTC | CATKGEWVENIQYF
few | TRBJ2-7 | . | TRBV5-1 | TGCGCCAGCAGCTTGGACACCTTATTCTACGAGCAGTACTTC | CASSLDTLFYEQYF
many | TRBJ2-3 | . | TRBV12-3/TRBV12-4 | TGTGCCAGCAGTCTGCGGGCCCCAGATACGCAGTATTTT | CASSLRAPDTQYF
. | TRBJ2-1 | TRBD2 | TRBV12-3/TRBV12-4 | TGTGCCAGCAGTATTAGCGGGAGGGCCCAGAATGAGCAGTTCTTC | CASSISGRAQNEQFF
few | TRBJ2-7 | TRBD2 | TRBV7-6 | TGTGCCAGCAGCTTAAAGGCCCTAGCGGGAGGGCCCCTCCACTTTCTCTACGAGCAGTACTTC | CASSLKALAGGPLHFLYEQYF
. | TRBJ1-1 | . | TRBV7-8 | TGTGCCGGCAGCTTAGAGGGATTTGGGGTAATGTCTGAAGCTTTCTTT | CAGSLEGFGVMSEAFF
. | TRBJ1-2 | . | TRBV6-5 | TGTGCCAGCAGTTTAGAATGGACACGTAGCCGGACTAACTATGGCTACACCTTC | CASSLEWTRSRTNYGYTF
few | TRBJ2-1 | . | TRBV5-5 | TGTGCCAGCAGCCGCGGGGCGACAGCGAACAATGAGCAGTTCTTC | CASSRGATANNEQFF
. | TRBJ1-2 | TRBD1 | TRBV27 | TGTGCCAGCAGTTTTAGAGGGGGCGATGGCTACACCTTC | CASSFRGGDGYTF
. | TRBJ2-3 | TRBD2 | TRBV5-1 | TGCGCCGGCAGCTTGACTAGCGGCCCTCGGGATACGCAGTATTTT | CAGSLTSGPRDTQYF
few | TRBJ2-7 | TRBD2 | TRBV11-3 | TGTGCCAGTGGGAAAGCGGGAGGACTCCTGGGGATCCAGTACTTC | CASGKAGGLLGIQYF
few | TRBJ2-7 | . | TRBV7-9 | TGTGCCAGCAGCCCTGAGGGTCAGAATCCCTACGAGCAGTACTTC | CASSPEGQNPYEQYF
. | TRBJ2-1 | . | TRBV20-1 | TGCAGTGCTAGGAACGCGGCTTACAATGAGCAGTTCTTC | CSARNAAYNEQFF
. | TRBJ1-5 | . | TRBV28 | TGTGCCAGCAGGGGACCCAATCAGCCCCAGCATTTT | CASRGPNQPQHF
. | TRBJ2-5 | TRBD2 | TRBV5-1 | TGCGCCAGCAGCTTGGTGCTAGCGGCACAAGAGACCCAGTACTTC | CASSLVLAAQETQYF
. | TRBJ2-7 | TRBD2 | TRBV2 | TGTGCCAGCAGTGCCCTGGCGAGCGGGAGTAGTTACGAGCAGTACTTC | CASSALASGSSYEQYF
few | TRBJ2-7 | . | TRBV5-1 | TGCGCCAGCAGCATTACTAGCACCACTTACGAGCAGTACTTC | CASSITSTTYEQYF
. | TRBJ1-2 | . | TRBV28 | TGTGCCAGCAGCTCCCCGGGGGTTAGCGGTGGCTACACCTTC | CASSSPGVSGGYTF
. | TRBJ2-1 | TRBD2 | TRBV20-1 | TGCAGTGCTAGACCTCTAGCGGGAGTTCAAAATGAGCAGTTCTTC | CSARPLAGVQNEQFF
. | TRBJ2-7 | TRBD2 | TRBV29-1 | TGCAGCGTTGAAGAGACTAGCGGGGGTTATTACGAGCAGTACTTC | CSVEETSGGYYEQYF
. | TRBJ2-5 | . | TRBV3-1 | TGTGCCAGCAGCCCCGGACTGCCGGGATCGTACCAAGAGACCCAGTACTTC | CASSPGLPGSYQETQYF
few | TRBJ2-7 | . | TRBV27 | TGTGCCAGCAGGGGCACGGGACCCCCCTACGAGCAGTACTTC | CASRGTGPPYEQYF
many | TRBJ1-2 | . | TRBV7-8 | TGTGCCAGCACCCTGAACAGGGCCTATGGCTACACCTTC | CASTLNRAYGYTF
. | TRBJ2-5 | TRBD2 | TRBV5-1 | TGCGCCAGCAGCTTGGCCAGGACTAGCGGGAGTGGAGAGACCCAGTACTTC | CASSLARTSGSGETQYF
. | TRBJ1-1 | TRBD1 | TRBV6-6 | TGTGCCACCTCGAACAGGGGACAGGGACCCACTGAAGCTTTCTTT | CATSNRGQGPTEAFF
few | TRBJ2-4 | TRBD2 | TRBV18 | TGTGCCAGCTCACCTGCGCTAGCGGGAGGCAACATTCAGTACTTC | CASSPALAGGNIQYF
. | TRBJ1-5 | . | TRBV7-9 | TGTGCCAGCAGCTTGGGGACACAGGATCAGCCCCAGCATTTT | CASSLGTQDQPQHF
. | TRBJ2-4 | . | TRBV7-6 | TGTGCCAGCAGCCTCGGGGGCCTACAGGGAGCCAAAAACATTCAGTACTTC | CASSLGGLQGAKNIQYF
. | TRBJ1-2 | . | TRBV5-4 | TGTGCCAGCAGCTTGGACGGAATAAACTATGGCTACACCTTC | CASSLDGINYGYTF